This T cell receptor beta chain was sequenced during a study of blood T cell repertoires in COVID-19. TCRdb's copy holds only in-frame clones and misses some; the assay was immunoSEQ multiplex PCR. The data hold hundreds of thousands of clones, with 70% to 90% observed a single time. From germline, CDR1 is MNHNY and CDR2 SVGAGI (reference sequence). After removal of 5 bases from V and 4 bases from J, the junction contained 4 bases not matched to a gene. The CDR3 length is 13 residues. The material sequenced was peripheral blood. The genes are TRBV6-6 and TRBJ1-1; 7 bases are a match to TRBD1. This sequence originates from a woman aged 25 to 39 with active or convalescent COVID-19. DNA of the CDR3: TGTGCCAGCAGTAAGGGGGCCAGCACTGAAGCTTTCTTT. This encodes CASSKGASTEAFF.